The text below deals with one T cell receptor (beta chain). Which antigen it targets is not known. Base quality data are lacking; no much larger clone is found one base away. TCRbeta CDR3 regions were amplified from genomic DNA using the immunoSEQ Assay, a bias-controlled multiplex PCR. Processing in the source paper ran as follows. The number of nucleated cells in each sample was estimated from the amplification of reference gene primers within the assay. Sequence reads were collapsed and filtered to measure the absolute abundance of every unique TCRbeta CDR3 rearrangement. For each sample, productive Simpson clonality was calculated by taking the square root of Simpson's diversity index across productive rearrangements. TCRdb took this table from immuneACCESS and kept in-frame rearrangements with V and J called. Such tables lack part of the clones; where checked against another copy, unresolved V genes explain under half of the gap, and the rest is unexplained. That table furnishes V, J and clone size, whereas the DNA furnished D and trimming. This sample lists fewer than 6,000 clones; roughly 90% were detected once. The top ten hold 20% to 25% of the sample.

These data originate in a study of blood T cell repertoires in COVID-19 (dated by TCRdb to the early 2020s). A note on the overall study: Samples covering the acute and convalescent phases of COVID-19 were provided by collaborators in the United States, Italy and Spain. Deeply sampled blood TCRbeta repertoires from subjects exposed to, actively infected with, or recovered from COVID-19 were included in the dataset. A freely available public database, intended as a resource for researchers studying the immune response to SARS-CoV-2, is where the repertoires were released. The prospective study material was composed of cDNA or gDNA derived from T cells, B-cell-depleted T cells, or PBMCs. Nearly every sample came with metadata listing a de-identified subject ID, COVID-19 status, age in years and sex. Where available, HLA class I and class II types were taken from metadata supplied by the sample provider and were not determined by assay-based typing. The samples were drawn from two sources: the first 160 participants of the ongoing ImmuneRACE study, and over 950 subjects contributed by 6 global collaborators. General study outcomes and caveats: Clinical and demographic metadata were provided uncurated, with the amount varying by source and participant.

Each collaborating institution followed its own protocols to collect whole blood in K2EDTA tubes. Collaborator samples were shipped for TCRbeta analysis as frozen whole blood, isolated PBMCs, or DNA extracted from either sample type. The cysteine opens and the phenylalanine closes a CDR3 of 13 amino acids. Of the read, only the CDR3 DNA is kept; its 39 bases are in frame from base 1. The CDR1 and CDR2 encoded by the germline V gene are MDHEN and SYDVKM. V is cut back by 0 bases and J by 8 bases, with 2 bases in the junction unmatched. The chain is made from TRBV28 and TRBJ1-2; 8 bases in between match TRBD1. The specimen was peripheral blood. The origin of this receptor is a human donor in a cohort sampled during active COVID-19. The DNA sequence reads TGTGCCAGCAGTTTATGGGGGACAGGAGGCTACACCTTC. Its amino acids are CASSLWGTGGYTF.